The T cell receptor beta chain described here comes from a study of cytomegalovirus exposure and HLA in healthy donors. Findings of the study overall: V- and J-gene trimming in TCR beta was tied to a missense DCLRE1C variant by an analysis performed later.

CDR1 is MNHNY and CDR2 is SVGAGI in the germline V gene (reference sequence). The V and J ends lost 5 bases and 6 bases, in that order; junction bases with no gene match: 2. The CDR3 sequence is 13 residues long. The PCR used 60 Vbeta and 13 Jbeta primers. Produced via immunoSEQ multiplex PCR; TCRdb's table is partial and in-frame only. This sample's table has tens of thousands of clones. Concerning this clone itself: Its antigen is unidentified.

The chain couples TRBV6-6 to TRBJ2-2; TRBD2 aligns across 8 bases. The receptor's source is a female donor in good health and CMV-seropositive. The sample consisted of PBMCs. The CDR3 region has the DNA TGTGCCAGCAGTCAGCGGGAGTCCGGGGAGCTGTTTTTT. Its translation: CASSQRESGELFF.